Following are 26 T cell receptor beta chains from one sample sequenced in a study of early T cells in non-severe SARS-CoV-2 infection. TCRdb ran MiXCR on the 5' RACE reads and lists one entry per CDR3 protein. The sample contains about 70,000 distinct CDR3 sequences, roughly 15% of which appear only once. Sequenced material: whole blood, taken at baseline. Every receptor here comes from an adult who was a healthcare worker with PCR-confirmed SARS-CoV-2 infection or an uninfected control (not recorded which).

The CDR3 sequence is CASSHSGSGETQYF. Written as DNA, the CDR3 is TGTGCCAGCAGCCATAGCGGGAGCGGAGAGACCCAGTACTTC. The genes are TRBV11-2 and TRBJ2-5; TRBD2 matches 9 bases. The J segment lost 4 bases and the V segment lost 5 bases, leaving 5 bases of the junction unmatched. The germline gives CDR1 SGHAT, CDR2 FQNNGV. This CDR3 is built from 14 residues.

This clonotype was observed a handful of times. CDR3 in amino acids: CSAPDTEAFF. As DNA, the CDR3 is TGCAGTGCCCCCGACACTGAAGCTTTCTTT. The chain employs TRBV20-1 and TRBJ1-1; D is undetermined. Germline values: CDR1 DFQATT, CDR2 SNEGSKA (reference sequence). Trimming took off 6 bases at V and 3 bases at J, with 5 bases between the two ends. The CDR3 consists of 10 residues.

In this sample, this clonotype turned up a few times. The J gene is TRBJ2-1, the V gene TRBV6-5, with TRBD2 matching 11 bases. In germline, CDR1 is MNHEY, CDR2 SVGAGI. CDR3 length equals 16 residues. J was trimmed by 6 bases and V by 4 bases; bases with no gene match: 8. In nucleotides, the CDR3 is TGTGCCAGCAGTTCCGGGACTAGCGGTGCGGGCAATGAGCAGTTCTTC. The encoded protein is CASSSGTSGAGNEQFF.

This clonotype was counted at least ten times. The rearrangement uses TRBV27 and TRBJ1-1; D is perhaps TRBD1 (5 bases). Trimming left V 2 bases short and J 4 bases short, with 14 bases between. The germline CDR1 and CDR2 sequences are MNHEY and SMNVEV (reference sequence). The CDR3 runs to 15 residues. The DNA for the CDR3 is TGTGCCAGCAGTTTAGGAACACCCGGGGGCACTGAAGCTTTCTTT. Its translation: CASSLGTPGGTEAFF.

This clonotype was detected ten times or more. The chain has TRBV13 and TRBJ2-2; tentative D call: TRBD2 (7 bases). This CDR3 contains 14 residues. The germline CDR1 and CDR2 sequences are PRHDT and FYEKMQ (reference sequence). V was cut by 5 bases and J by 7 bases, with 14 bases left in between. The CDR3 nucleotides are TGTGCCAGCAGCCCGTACAGGGAGGGCGGGGAGCTGTTTTTT. Residues: CASSPYREGGELFF.

This clonotype was found a few times. The chain recombines TRBV5-4 with TRBJ2-5; perhaps D is TRBD1 or TRBD2 (5 bases each). The germline gives CDR1 SGHNT, CDR2 YYREEE (reference sequence). The CDR3 loop spans 14 amino acids. Trimming shortened V by 3 bases and J by 1 base, and 10 bases separated the two germline ends. Written as DNA, the CDR3 is TGTGCCAGCAGCTCCGGGACCACCCAAGAGACCCAGTACTTC. This gives the protein CASSSGTTQETQYF.

This clonotype was observed a handful of times. J is TRBJ1-4 and V is TRBV28; possible D gene TRBD1, 6 bases. CDR3 length: 14 amino acids. In germline, CDR1 is MDHEN, CDR2 SYDVKM. Trimming took 5 bases from V and 5 from J, leaving 12 bases between them. CDR3 amino acids: CASSTQGGNEKLFF. CDR3 nucleotide sequence: TGTGCCAGCAGTACACAGGGAGGGAATGAAAAACTGTTTTTT.

The V call is TRBV7-2, the J call TRBJ1-2; no firm D call. Germline values: CDR1 SGHTA, CDR2 FQGNSA. This CDR3 has 13 residues. The V end was cut by 5 bases, the J end by 6 bases, with 13 bases between. CDR3 region: CASSPNFMNGYTF. The CDR3 coding sequence is TGTGCCAGCAGCCCCAACTTTATGAATGGCTACACCTTC.

Only a few counts were recorded for this clonotype. This chain joins TRBV30 and TRBJ2-3; D might be TRBD2 (5 bases). The CDR3 sequence is 15 residues long. The V gene lost 0 bases and the J gene lost 0 bases, with 10 bases spanning the gap. Per the germline V gene, CDR1 is GTSNPN and CDR2 is SVGIG (reference sequence). CDR3 coding DNA: TGTGCCTGGAGTGTCGGACTGCCTAGCACAGATACGCAGTATTTT. Translating gives CAWSVGLPSTDTQYF.

The V call is TRBV12-3 or TRBV12-4, the J call TRBJ2-3; 7 positions match TRBD2. There are 15 residues in the CDR3. V dropped 7 bases and J dropped 4; count of bases not matched to a gene: 11. CDR3 region: CASISAGAPPDTQYF. In DNA form, the CDR3 reads TGTGCCAGCATCTCTGCGGGAGCACCCCCAGATACGCAGTATTTT.

V gene TRBV20-1 combines with J gene TRBJ2-3; D is possibly TRBD2 (6 bases). V was trimmed by 6 bases and J by 3 bases, leaving 16 bases between them. Per germline, CDR1 DFQATT and CDR2 SNEGSKA (reference sequence). There are 14 residues in the CDR3. CDR3 coding DNA: TGCAGTGCCAGGGCAGGAGGGAGAACAGATACGCAGTATTTT. Translated: CSARAGGRTDTQYF.

This clonotype was found a few times. The chain combines TRBV7-3 with TRBJ2-1, with 7 bases lining up with TRBD2. CDR1 and CDR2 (germline): SGHTA, FQGTGA. The CDR3 has 12 amino acids. J gave up 10 bases and V 3 bases, and 3 bases lay outside the gene matches. The CDR3 loop is CASSFQRGEQFF. For the CDR3, the DNA is TGTGCCAGCAGCTTCCAGCGGGGCGAGCAGTTCTTC.

The chain is built from TRBV10-3 and TRBJ1-6; D might be TRBD1 (6 bases). Germline CDR1 and CDR2: ENHRY and SYGVKD. The CDR3 spans 17 residues. Deletions cut 0 bases from V and 10 bases from J, with 19 bases between. In nucleotides, the CDR3 is TGTGCCATCAGTGAGTCGGGGGCCACGAGATTGAGCTCACCCCTCCACTTT. The encoded protein is CAISESGATRLSSPLHF.

At least ten counts were recorded for this clonotype. The chain joins TRBV5-1 to TRBJ1-6, with D unresolved. There are 13 residues in the CDR3. V lost 2 bases, J lost 10 bases, and 10 bases lay in between. Germline V gene lookup returns CDR1 SGHRS and CDR2 YFSETQ. CDR3 nucleotides: TGCGCCAGCAGCTTAGAAACGATATCACCCCTCCACTTT. Its protein is CASSLETISPLHF.

This clonotype appeared many times. This chain links TRBV20-1 with TRBJ2-3; 7 nucleotides align to TRBD2. J lost 3 bases, V lost 1 base, and 4 bases had no gene match. CDR3 size: 14 residues. The germline V gene has CDR1 DFQATT and CDR2 SNEGSKA (reference sequence). The CDR3 sequence: CSARGAGATDTQYF. The DNA of the CDR3 is TGCAGTGCTAGAGGTGCGGGAGCTACAGATACGCAGTATTTT.

This clonotype was seen at least ten times. The chain joins TRBV28 to TRBJ1-1; no clear D gene. Germline V CDR1 and CDR2: MDHEN, SYDVKM. The V and J ends lost 3 bases and 4 bases respectively, with 12 bases between them. The CDR3 is 14 amino acids. Here the CDR3 reads CASSFIGDGTEAFF. DNA for the CDR3: TGTGCCAGCAGTTTTATCGGGGATGGCACTGAAGCTTTCTTT.

The chain joins TRBV7-9 to TRBJ2-1, with 8 bases that match TRBD2. Germline CDR1 reads SEHNR; CDR2 reads FQNEAQ (reference sequence). The CDR3 is 19 residues long. The V gene end was trimmed by 2 bases and the J gene end by 7 bases; junction bases not matched to a gene: 19. In DNA form, the CDR3 reads TGTGCCAGCAGCTTATATCGGGGTCGGCGGGAGGATAGATTGAATGAGCAGTTCTTC. This gives the protein CASSLYRGRREDRLNEQFF. Full variable domain (missing parts from reference TRBV7-9 and TRBJ2-1): DTGVSQNPRHKITKRGQNVTFRCDPISEHNRLYWYRQTLGQGPEFLTYFQNEAQLEKSRLLSDRFSAERPKGSFSTLEIQRTEQGDSAMYLCASSLYRGRREDRLNEQFFGPGTRLTVL.

This clonotype was recorded a few times. The rearrangement joins TRBV6-5 to TRBJ2-7, with 7 positions matching TRBD1. The trim removed 5 bases at V and 5 bases at J, leaving 6 bases unmatched. Germline V gives CDR1 MNHEY, CDR2 SVGAGI. This CDR3 region has 13 residues. DNA of the CDR3: TGTGCCAGCAGTCCGACAGGGCGGAACGAGCAGTACTTC. Translation gives CASSPTGRNEQYF.

Here the CDR3 DNA reads TGTGCCAGCAGTTTTATCTCCAGGGGTGACGAGCAGTACTTC. This codes for CASSFISRGDEQYF. This rearrangement joins TRBV6-6 to TRBJ2-7, with D possibly matching TRBD1 (6 bases). The V end lost 4 bases, the J end lost 5 bases, and 15 bases lay between the germline ends. Germline values: CDR1 MNHNY, CDR2 SVGAGI (reference sequence). CDR3 length: 14 amino acids.

This sequence joins TRBV29-1 and TRBJ1-1, with unresolved D. V was shortened by 7 bases and J by 1 base, with 4 bases between the two germline ends. Germline V gene data show CDR1 as SQVTM and CDR2 as ANQGSEA. The CDR3 is 10 residues long. The CDR3 reads CSAQNTEAFF. CDR3 DNA sequence: TGCAGCGCCCAGAACACTGAAGCTTTCTTT.

This clonotype came up a few times. The V and J genes are TRBV6-1 and TRBJ1-2; unclear D gene. The CDR3 totals 13 residues. CDR1 and CDR2 (germline): MNHNS, SASEGT. The ends were cut back, 1 base at V and 9 bases at J, with 12 bases in the middle. CDR3 nucleotides: TGTGCCAGCAGTGAAGGGGCTGCTAGACGCTACACCTTC. Residues: CASSEGAARRYTF.

This clonotype has just a few counts. The rearrangement joins TRBV3-1 to TRBJ2-6; TRBD1 or TRBD2 may be the D gene (5 bases each). Trimming pared 0 bases from V and 4 bases from J, leaving 13 bases between. This CDR3 region has 17 residues. Germline V gives CDR1 LGHDT, CDR2 YNNKEL (reference sequence). The CDR3 is CASSQDQRGAGANVLTF. The CDR3 coding sequence is TGTGCCAGCAGCCAAGATCAGAGAGGGGCCGGGGCCAACGTCCTGACTTTC.

The chain links TRBV5-1 to TRBJ2-3; D is undetermined. V was cut by 0 bases and J by 3 bases, with 8 bases left in between. Germline V CDR1 and CDR2: SGHRS, YFSETQ. The CDR3 is 14 amino acids. The CDR3 protein is CASSLVESTDTQYF. CDR3 DNA: TGCGCCAGCAGCTTGGTGGAGAGTACAGATACGCAGTATTTT.

This chain links TRBV11-2 with TRBJ2-2; D perhaps matches TRBD2 (6 bases). Trimming removed 5 bases from V and 5 bases from J, with 9 bases in between. Germline V lookup: CDR1 SGHAT, CDR2 FQNNGV. There are 13 residues in the CDR3. The CDR3 spells CASSPGVTGELFF. CDR3 coding DNA: TGTGCCAGCAGCCCGGGGGTTACCGGGGAGCTGTTTTTT.

This clonotype was counted a few times. V is TRBV2 and J is TRBJ2-2; D is uncertain. This CDR3 spans 14 amino acids. Between the trimmed V and J ends, which lost 7 bases and 6 bases, there was a span of 15 bases. Per germline, CDR1 SNHLY and CDR2 FYNNEI. CDR3 in amino acids: CASILRLGPGELFF. The CDR3, as DNA: TGTGCCAGCATTCTAAGACTGGGCCCCGGGGAGCTGTTTTTT.

This chain uses TRBV20-1 with TRBJ2-2; TRBD1 aligns across 12 bases. Germline CDR1 and CDR2: DFQATT and SNEGSKA (reference sequence). CDR3 size: 14 residues. The V gene end was trimmed by 5 bases and the J gene end by 7 bases; junction bases not matched to a gene: 5. The CDR3 DNA reads TGCAGTGCTTCCGGGACAGGGGGCGGCGGGGAGCTGTTTTTT. Residues: CSASGTGGGGELFF.